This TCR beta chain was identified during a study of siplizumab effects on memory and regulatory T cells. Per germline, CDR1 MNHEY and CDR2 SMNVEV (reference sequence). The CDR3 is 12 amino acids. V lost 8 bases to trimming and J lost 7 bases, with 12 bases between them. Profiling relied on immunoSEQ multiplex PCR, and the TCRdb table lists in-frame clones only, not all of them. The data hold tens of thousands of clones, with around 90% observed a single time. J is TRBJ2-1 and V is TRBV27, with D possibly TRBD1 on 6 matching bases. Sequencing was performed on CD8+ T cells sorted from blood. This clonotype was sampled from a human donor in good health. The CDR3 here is CASGDIGNEQFF. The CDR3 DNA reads TGTGCCAGCGGGGACATTGGGAATGAGCAGTTCTTC.